The 11 T cell receptor beta chains reported below all come from one sample, sequenced in a study of metastatic and nonmetastatic thyroid tumors (dated by TCRdb to the early 2020s). The library was made by PCR. The listed sequencing device is Illumina HiSeq 4000. TCRdb trimmed public reads at Q25 via fastp, called clones via MiXCR and kept in-frame beta chains. For this sample there are over 30,000 clones; roughly a sixth appear just once. The top ten clonotypes cover 12% of the sample. None of the patients had been given any treatment before thyroid surgery. Specimen: blood. The receptors stem from a male donor with papillary thyroid cancer or a benign thyroid nodule (not recorded which). Some clones in this sample may be carry-over from other donors' samples.

The V and J genes are TRBV20-1 and TRBJ2-2; no reliable D call. Trimming took 3 bases from V and 5 from J, leaving 16 bases between them. The CDR3 is 15 amino acids. Germline assignment: CDR1 DFQATT and CDR2 SNEGSKA (reference sequence). DNA for the CDR3: TGCAGTGCTAGCGGCCAGCATAGGAGTACCGGGGAGCTGTTTTTT. Translation gives CSASGQHRSTGELFF.

This clone was counted at least ten times. The chain combines TRBV5-1 with TRBJ1-2; 7 bases match TRBD1. The CDR3 runs 17 residues. V lost 9 bases, J lost 6 bases, and 23 bases stayed unmatched. The germline CDR1 and CDR2 sequences are SGHRS and YFSETQ. CDR3: CAKQKDSYRDSSNGYTF. The CDR3 coding sequence is TGCGCCAAACAAAAGGATTCATATCGGGACAGCTCAAATGGCTACACCTTC.

V is TRBV7-2 and J is TRBJ2-5; the D is unclear. The CDR3 loop spans 15 amino acids. CDR1 is SGHTA, CDR2 FQGNSA, per germline. Trimming removed 2 bases from V and 5 bases from J, with 15 bases in between. This chain's CDR3 is CASSLLFSPRETQYF. DNA for the CDR3: TGTGCCAGCAGCTTACTTTTCTCACCGAGGGAGACCCAGTACTTC.

This clone was detected many times. The rearrangement links TRBV7-9 to TRBJ1-2, with 7 bases lining up with TRBD1. J was trimmed by 9 bases and V by 2 bases; bases with no gene match: 9. Per the germline V gene, CDR1 is SEHNR and CDR2 is FQNEAQ (reference sequence). The CDR3 is 14 amino acids. The CDR3: CASSLKQGNASYTF. The CDR3 DNA sequence: TGTGCCAGCAGCTTAAAACAGGGGAACGCTAGCTACACCTTC.

The chain has TRBV28 and TRBJ1-1; D ambiguous. Germline V CDR1 and CDR2: MDHEN, SYDVKM. V lost 8 bases to trimming and J lost 0 bases, with 13 bases between them. This CDR3 comprises 14 residues. CDR3 in DNA: TGTGCCAGCGGTACTGTGGCACTGAACACTGAAGCTTTCTTT. It codes for CASGTVALNTEAFF.

This clone was seen at least ten times. The genes are TRBV7-8 and TRBJ2-1; TRBD2 matches 10 bases. Germline assignment: CDR1 SGHVS and CDR2 FQNEAQ. The CDR3 loop spans 14 amino acids. J lost 7 bases, V lost 5 bases, and 5 bases had no gene match. The CDR3 protein is CASSQREGQNEQFF. In DNA form, the CDR3 reads TGTGCCAGCAGCCAGCGGGAGGGCCAGAATGAGCAGTTCTTC.

The table lists this clone with many counts. The chain recombines TRBV11-3 with TRBJ2-2; D is unclear. This CDR3 has 14 amino acids. The V gene's germline CDR1 is SGHNT and CDR2 YENEEA. Deletions cut 5 bases from V and 6 bases from J, with 13 bases between. For the CDR3, the DNA is TGTGCCAGCAGCCTAAAACCCCAGGCCGGGGAGCTGTTTTTT. Its translation is CASSLKPQAGELFF.

For this clone: The conserved phenylalanine or tryptophan is not found at the CDR3 terminus, so this likely reflects a read error. The V call is TRBV5-1, the J call TRBJ2-6; D not resolved. The CDR3 totals 15 residues. Trimming took off 4 bases at V and 1 base at J, with 9 bases between the two ends. The germline V gene encodes CDR1 SGHRS and CDR2 YFSETQ. CDR3: CASSLEPSGANVLTL. The CDR3 DNA reads TGCGCCAGCAGCCTCGAGCCATCTGGGGCCAACGTCCTGACTTTA.

Ten or more counts support this clone. The J gene is TRBJ1-5, the V gene TRBV20-1; D may be TRBD1 (6 bases). The CDR3 has 14 residues. The germline V gene encodes CDR1 DFQATT and CDR2 SNEGSKA (reference sequence). V shed 4 bases and J shed 0 bases, with 10 bases lying between them. DNA of the CDR3: TGCAGTGCTACAACAGGGTATAGCAATCAGCCCCAGCATTTT. Its protein product is CSATTGYSNQPQHF.

As concerns this clone: A much larger clone sits a single nucleotide away, making a read error possible. This chain uses TRBV6-9 with TRBJ1-1; D call uncertain. This CDR3 comprises 12 residues. CDR1 and CDR2 (germline): MNHGY, SVAAGI. The chain's CDR3 is CASSPGNTEAFF. CDR3 DNA: TGCGCCAGCAGTCCCGGGAACACTGAAGCCTTCTTT.

This clone was seen many times. The chain is built from TRBV16 and TRBJ2-2; TRBD1 matches 7 bases. CDR1 and CDR2 (germline): KGHSY, FQNENV. The trim removed 3 bases at V and 5 bases at J, leaving 0 bases unmatched. The CDR3 runs to 13 residues. CDR3 sequence reads: CASSQDRTGELFF. CDR3 nucleotides: TGTGCCAGCAGCCAGGACAGGACCGGGGAGCTGTTTTTT.